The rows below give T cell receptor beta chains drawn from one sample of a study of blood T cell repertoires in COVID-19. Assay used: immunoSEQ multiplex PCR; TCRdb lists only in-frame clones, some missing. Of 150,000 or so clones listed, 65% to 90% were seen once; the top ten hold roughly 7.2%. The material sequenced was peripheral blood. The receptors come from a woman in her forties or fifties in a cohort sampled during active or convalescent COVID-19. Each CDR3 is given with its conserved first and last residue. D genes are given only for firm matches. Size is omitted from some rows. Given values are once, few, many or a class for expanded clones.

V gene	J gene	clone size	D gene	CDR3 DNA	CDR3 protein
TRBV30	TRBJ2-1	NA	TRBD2	TGTGCCTGGAGCCTGGCTAGCGGGGTTGAGCAGTTCTTC	CAWSLASGVEQFF
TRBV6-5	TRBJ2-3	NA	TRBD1	TGTGCCAGCACTATGGACAGGGGGCAAAATACGCAGTATTTT	CASTMDRGQNTQYF
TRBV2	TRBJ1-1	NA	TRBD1	TGTGCCAGCAGTGAAGCCGGGACAGGGCGGTCTGAAGCTTTCTTT	CASSEAGTGRSEAFF
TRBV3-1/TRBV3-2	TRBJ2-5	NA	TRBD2	TGTGCCAGCAGCCCGGGACTAGCGGGGGCAGGACATTACCAAGAGACCCAGTACTTC	CASSPGLAGAGHYQETQYF
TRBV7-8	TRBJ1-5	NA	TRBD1	TGTGCCAGCAGCGCGGACAGGGCTGGAGATCAGCCCCAGCATTTT	CASSADRAGDQPQHF
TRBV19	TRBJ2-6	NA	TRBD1	TGTGCCAGTAGTACACGACAGGGTCGGGCCAACGTCCTGACTTTC	CASSTRQGRANVLTF
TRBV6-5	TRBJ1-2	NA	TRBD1	TGTGCCAGCAGTCCCCTGGGACAGGGAAACTATGGCTACACCTTC	CASSPLGQGNYGYTF
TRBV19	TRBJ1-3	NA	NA	TGTGCCAGTAGTTTCCGGGTCTCAGGGACTGGAAACACCATATATTTT	CASSFRVSGTGNTIYF
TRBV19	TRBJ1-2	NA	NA	TGTGCCAGTAGTATTCCCGGGGTTGCTTATGGCTACACCTTC	CASSIPGVAYGYTF
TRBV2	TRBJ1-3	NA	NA	TGTGCCAGCTTTAGCCAGGGGAGTGGAAACACCATATATTTT	CASFSQGSGNTIYF
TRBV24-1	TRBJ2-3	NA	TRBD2	TGTGCCACCAGTGAGAGCGGGGCAAAAGATACGCAGTATTTT	CATSESGAKDTQYF
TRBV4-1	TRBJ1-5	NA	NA	TGCGCCAGCAGCCCCACAGGGTGGGGCAATCAGCCCCAGCATTTT	CASSPTGWGNQPQHF
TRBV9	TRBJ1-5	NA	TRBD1	TGTGCCAGCAGCCCCCGCCACAAGGACAGGGGAAAAGGGGATCAGCCCCAGCATTTT	CASSPRHKDRGKGDQPQHF
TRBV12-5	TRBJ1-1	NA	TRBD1	TGTGCTAGTGGTTTGGTGCCGGGACAGGGGAACACTGAAGCTTTCTTT	CASGLVPGQGNTEAFF
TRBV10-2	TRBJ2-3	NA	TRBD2	TGCGCCAGCAGTCCCGGGACTAGCGCAGATACGCAGTATTTT	CASSPGTSADTQYF
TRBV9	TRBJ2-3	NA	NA	TGTGCCAGCAGCTTGGGACAATCAGATACGCAGTATTTT	CASSLGQSDTQYF
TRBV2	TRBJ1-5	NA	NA	TGTGCCAGCAGCGCAGGGGTCACAGGCAATCAGCCCCAGCATTTT	CASSAGVTGNQPQHF
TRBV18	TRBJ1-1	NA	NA	TGTGCCAGCTCACCGGGAGGTAACACTGAAGCTTTCTTT	CASSPGGNTEAFF
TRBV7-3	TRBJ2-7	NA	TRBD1	TGTGCCAGCAGGCCGGACGGACAGGGGGCGAGAGGGGAGCAGTACTTC	CASRPDGQGARGEQYF
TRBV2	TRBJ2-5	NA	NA	TGTGCCAGCAGCGTATCGGGGGTGTCGGCCCAGTACTTC	CASSVSGVSAQYF
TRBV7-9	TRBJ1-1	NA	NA	TGTGCCAGCATCCCTGTCAGTGCGGATGAAGCTTTCTTT	CASIPVSADEAFF
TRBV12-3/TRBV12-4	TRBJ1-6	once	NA	TGTGCCAGCAGTTTAGCCACCCGGTCACCCCTCCACTTT	CASSLATRSPLHF
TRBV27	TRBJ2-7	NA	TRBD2	TGTGCCAGCAGTTTACGAGCGGGGGAGTTCTACGAGCAGTACTTC	CASSLRAGEFYEQYF
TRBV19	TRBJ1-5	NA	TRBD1	TGTGCCAGTAGTATTCAGGGGGCAAGTAGCAATCAGCCCCAGCATTTT	CASSIQGASSNQPQHF
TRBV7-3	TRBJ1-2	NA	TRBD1	TGTGCCAGCAGCCCAGGGACAGGGGGCGTCGGGGGCTACACCTTC	CASSPGTGGVGGYTF
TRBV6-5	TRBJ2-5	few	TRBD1	TGTGCCAGCAGCGACAGGGTAACACAGTTAGAGACCCAGTACTTC	CASSDRVTQLETQYF
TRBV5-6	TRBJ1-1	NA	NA	TGTGCCAGCAGTTGGGGGCAGACTGAAGCTTTCTTT	CASSWGQTEAFF
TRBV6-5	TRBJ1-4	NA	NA	TGTGCCAGCAGTTACTCGTATGGGGAGGCCAATGAAAAACTGTTTTTT	CASSYSYGEANEKLFF
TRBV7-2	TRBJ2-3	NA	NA	TGTGCCAGCAGACAGAGAAGCGGGGATACGCAGTATTTT	CASRQRSGDTQYF
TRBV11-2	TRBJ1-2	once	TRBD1	TGTGCCAGCAGCTTTATCTATTCACCGGGACAGGGCGAGGATGGCTACACCTTC	CASSFIYSPGQGEDGYTF
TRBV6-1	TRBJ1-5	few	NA	TGTGCCAGCAGTTTCGTATATAGCAATCAGCCCCAGCATTTT	CASSFVYSNQPQHF
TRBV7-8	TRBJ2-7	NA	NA	TGTGCCAGCAGCTTAGGCGCCGCCGTGTTATGGGAGCAGTACTTC	CASSLGAAVLWEQYF
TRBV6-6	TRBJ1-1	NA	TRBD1	TGTGCCAGCAGTTACTCCAGGGGGCAGCTTGCCGAAGCTTTCTTT	CASSYSRGQLAEAFF
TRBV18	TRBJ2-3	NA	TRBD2	TGTGCCAGCTCACTGAGCGGGGGGGCCATGGATACGCAGTATTTT	CASSLSGGAMDTQYF
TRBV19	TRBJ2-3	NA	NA	TGTGCCAGTAGTACCATTAACCCTCAGCGGAGCACAGATACGCAGTATTTT	CASSTINPQRSTDTQYF
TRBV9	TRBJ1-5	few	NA	TGTGCCAGCAGCGTAGGTCAGGGTAGGCCCCAGCATTTT	CASSVGQGRPQHF
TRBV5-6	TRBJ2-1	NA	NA	TGTGCCAGCAGCTTGGCAACGCGGAATGAGCAGTTCTTC	CASSLATRNEQFF
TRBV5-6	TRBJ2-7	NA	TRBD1	TGTGCCAGCAGCCGGCCCGGGACAGAGTCCTACGAGCAGTACTTC	CASSRPGTESYEQYF
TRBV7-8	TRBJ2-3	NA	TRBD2	TGTGCCAGCAGTTCACGACTAGCGGGCAGCACAGATACGCAGTATTTT	CASSSRLAGSTDTQYF
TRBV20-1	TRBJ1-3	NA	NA	TGCAGTGCTAGTTCCGGGACAAATGAAGGCACCATATATTTT	CSASSGTNEGTIYF
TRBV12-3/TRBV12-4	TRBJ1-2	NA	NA	TGTGCCAGCAGTTTATCCGTTGGCTACACCTTC	CASSLSVGYTF
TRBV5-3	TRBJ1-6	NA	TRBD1	TGTGCCAGGGGCGGGACAGGGGTATCACCCCTCCACTTT	CARGGTGVSPLHF
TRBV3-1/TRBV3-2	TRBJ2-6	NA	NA	TGTGCCAGCAGCCAAGGGGCTTGGGCCAACGTCCTGACTTTC	CASSQGAWANVLTF
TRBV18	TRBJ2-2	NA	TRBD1	TGTGCCAGCTCACCCCGGGACAGCCGTGGCACCGGGGAGCTGTTTTTT	CASSPRDSRGTGELFF